These 17 T cell receptor beta chains originate from one sample sequenced in a study of blood T cell repertoires in COVID-19. Clones were read by immunoSEQ multiplex PCR, and TCRdb kept only the in-frame ones, dropping some. The table includes about 91,000 clones, over 75% detected once. Sequencing was performed on peripheral blood. These receptors originate from a man aged 70-80 years with acute or convalescent COVID-19.

This chain uses TRBV10-1 with TRBJ1-1; 7 bases fit TRBD1. The CDR3 is made up of 13 amino acids. Germline V gives CDR1 WNHNN, CDR2 SYGVQD (reference sequence). V trimming: 1 base; J trimming: 9 bases; junction bases outside the gene matches: 5. In DNA form, the CDR3 reads TGCGCCAGCAGTGAGTTATGGGGACAGAAAGCTTTCTTT. This encodes CASSELWGQKAFF.

V and J are TRBV28 and TRBJ1-6; possible D gene TRBD1, 6 bases. The CDR3 sequence is 14 residues long. CDR1 and CDR2 (germline): MDHEN, SYDVKM. V gave up 6 bases and J gave up 7 bases, with 13 bases separating them. CDR3 DNA: TGTGCCAGCAGGCCGGGACACCAAAATTCACCCCTCCACTTT. Encoded protein: CASRPGHQNSPLHF.

This clone appeared a single time. This chain joins TRBV7-2 and TRBJ1-3; no clear D gene. CDR3 length: 15 amino acids. Germline V gives CDR1 SGHTA, CDR2 FQGNSA. Trimming shortened V by 3 bases and J by 2 bases, and 11 bases separated the two germline ends. CDR3 DNA: TGTGCCAGCAGCTTGTTCCTTACGGCTGGAAACACCATATATTTT. Translated: CASSLFLTAGNTIYF. The variable domain in full, completed from reference TRBV7-2 and TRBJ1-3, reads GAGVSQSPSNKVTEKGKDVELRCDPISGHTALYWYRQSLGQGLEFLIYFQGNSAPDKSGLPSDRFSAERTGGSVSTLTIQRTQQEDSAVYLCASSLFLTAGNTIYFGEGSWLTVV.

This chain uses TRBV18 with TRBJ1-4, with 7 bases aligning to TRBD1. The CDR3 contains 16 residues. J lost 5 bases, V lost 3 bases, and 9 bases had no gene match. In germline, CDR1 is KGHSH, CDR2 LQKENI. The CDR3 is CASSPDVRQGNEKLFF. The CDR3 DNA reads TGTGCCAGCTCACCTGATGTGAGACAGGGAAATGAAAAACTGTTTTTT.

This sequence joins TRBV28 and TRBJ2-3, with a possible D match to TRBD2 (5 bases). From germline, CDR1 is MDHEN and CDR2 SYDVKM. Trimming shortened V by 4 bases and J by 5 bases, and 19 bases separated the two germline ends. The CDR3 runs 16 residues. The CDR3 sequence is CASSSPLVGGGDTQYF. In DNA, the CDR3 is TGTGCCAGCAGTTCCCCCCTAGTGGGTGGAGGAGATACGCAGTATTTT.

The chain uses TRBV7-9 and TRBJ2-7; D might be TRBD2 (6 bases). The germline V and J ends were trimmed by 4 bases and 6 bases, with 13 bases remaining between them. Germline CDR1 is SEHNR and CDR2 is FQNEAQ (reference sequence). The CDR3 spans 13 residues. The CDR3 DNA sequence: TGTGCCAGCAGCTCAGGGTTGGGGGGCGAGCAGTACGTC. This codes for CASSSGLGGEQYV.

The chain is built from TRBV2 and TRBJ1-1; D is perhaps TRBD1 (5 bases). V was trimmed by 6 bases and J by 0 bases, leaving 11 bases between them. Germline CDR1 SNHLY, CDR2 FYNNEI. The CDR3 extends over 14 amino acids. Here the CDR3 reads CASRRQSLNTEAFF. The CDR3 DNA is TGTGCCAGCAGGCGACAGAGCCTGAACACTGAAGCTTTCTTT.

This chain uses TRBV7-9 with TRBJ2-1, with 8 nucleotides matching TRBD1. From germline, CDR1 is SEHNR and CDR2 FQNEAQ (reference sequence). V shed 5 bases and J 4 bases; nucleotides not matched to a gene: 7. This CDR3 is 15 amino acids long. The CDR3 DNA reads as TGTGCCAGCAGCCGTGACAGGGGCCTATACAATGAGCAGTTCTTC. Residues: CASSRDRGLYNEQFF.

The V gene is TRBV7-9, the J gene TRBJ1-2; tentatively, D is TRBD1 (5 bases). The germline V gene encodes CDR1 SEHNR and CDR2 FQNEAQ (reference sequence). The CDR3 runs 12 residues. The V end was cut by 5 bases, the J end by 5 bases, with 9 bases between. The CDR3 reads CASSLRQYGYTF. Here the CDR3 DNA reads TGTGCCAGCAGCCTACGACAGTATGGCTACACCTTC.

This clone was recorded a few times. The chain couples TRBV2 to TRBJ1-3; D is uncertain. Per the germline V gene, CDR1 is SNHLY and CDR2 is FYNNEI. The CDR3 contains 14 residues. V lost 7 bases, J lost 0 bases, and 10 bases lay in between. The CDR3: CASTPGNSGNTIYF. CDR3 nucleotides: TGTGCCAGCACCCCAGGAAACTCTGGAAACACCATATATTTT.

The chain is built from TRBV19 and TRBJ2-1; 8 bases map to TRBD1. The V and J ends lost 7 bases and 5 bases, in that order; junction bases with no gene match: 10. Germline CDR1 is LNHDA and CDR2 is SQIVND (reference sequence). This CDR3 is 15 amino acids long. The CDR3 DNA follows: TGTGCCAGTACCCTCCTCGGGACAGGAAACAATGAGCAGTTCTTC. Translated: CASTLLGTGNNEQFF.

The chain links TRBV3-1 (or the pseudogene TRBV3-2) to TRBJ1-1, with 8 bases fitting TRBD1. Losses at the gene ends were 0 bases for V and 8 bases for J; bases not matched to a gene: 5. The CDR3 loop spans 14 amino acids. Germline lookup yields CDR1 LGHDT and CDR2 YNNKEL (reference sequence). This CDR3 is CASSQESRDREAFF. CDR3 in DNA: TGTGCCAGCAGCCAAGAGAGTCGGGACAGGGAAGCTTTCTTT.

This sequence joins TRBV9 and TRBJ2-3; 10 bases are a match to TRBD2. Germline V gene lookup returns CDR1 SGDLS and CDR2 YYNGEE. V lost 0 bases and J lost 6; bases outside the gene matches: 10. The CDR3 runs to 17 residues. CDR3 nucleotide sequence: TGTGCCAGCAGCGTAGCTCCTAGCGGGAGTGGGGGGGATACGCAGTATTTT. It yields the protein CASSVAPSGSGGDTQYF.

The DNA of the CDR3 is TGCGCCAGCAGCCAAGATGCCCGGGGGACCCAGTACTTC. This translates into CASSQDARGTQYF. V usage is TRBV4-1 and J usage is TRBJ2-5, with D possibly matching TRBD2 (5 bases). Germline V gene data show CDR1 as MGHRA and CDR2 as YSYEKL. The CDR3 totals 13 residues. Deletions cut 0 bases from V and 7 bases from J, with 9 bases between.

In nucleotides, the CDR3 is TGTGCCAGTAGTCCCTTGGCAGGAGGAGGCTATTATAGCACAGATACGCAGTATTTT. Encoded protein: CASSPLAGGGYYSTDTQYF. This chain joins TRBV19 and TRBJ2-3; D might be TRBD2 (5 bases). The V gene's germline CDR1 is LNHDA and CDR2 SQIVND (reference sequence). The CDR3 has 19 amino acids. V lost 5 bases and J 0 bases, leaving 24 bases between the germline ends. The complete variable domain, with remaining parts taken from reference TRBV19 and TRBJ2-3, reads DGGITQSPKYLFRKEGQNVTLSCEQNLNHDAMYWYRQDPGQGLRLIYYSQIVNDFQKGDIAEGYSVSREKKESFPLTVTSAQKNPTAFYLCASSPLAGGGYYSTDTQYFGPGTRLTVL.

The chain couples TRBV6-6 to TRBJ1-5; no clear D. The CDR3 has 11 amino acids. The V end lost 6 bases, the J end lost 5 bases, and 5 bases lay between the germline ends. Germline CDR1 reads MNHNY; CDR2 reads SVGAGI (reference sequence). In nucleotides, the CDR3 is TGTGCCAGCAGCAATCATCAGCCCCAGCATTTT. It is translated as CASSNHQPQHF.

The gene calls are TRBV7-6 and TRBJ1-1; the D gene is possibly TRBD1 (5 bases). Per germline, CDR1 SGHVS and CDR2 FNYEAQ. The CDR3 totals 14 residues. V lost 1 base and J lost 2, with 8 bases in between. CDR3 bases: TGTGCCAGCAGCTTAGAACAGGCCAACACTGAAGCTTTCTTT. As protein: CASSLEQANTEAFF. The full variable domain, rest sourced from reference TRBV7-6 and TRBJ1-1, is GAGVSQSPRYKVTKRGQDVALRCDPISGHVSLYWYRQALGQGPEFLTYFNYEAQQDKSGLPNDRFSAERPEGSISTLTIQRTEQRDSAMYRCASSLEQANTEAFFGQGTRLTVV.